These T cell receptor beta chains were read from a single sample in a study of cytomegalovirus exposure and HLA in healthy donors. Method: immunoSEQ multiplex PCR; TCRdb's copy keeps in-frame clones and lacks some. The sample lists some 190,000 clones; under 80% were seen once. Sequenced material: PBMCs. These receptors all come from a woman in her twenties or thirties in good health and CMV-seropositive. Each CDR3 is given with its conserved first and last residue. The order of the fields is D gene, clone size, V gene, J gene, CDR3 protein, CDR3 DNA. D genes are given only for firm matches. Expanded clones are given a class, and other clones once, few, many or no size at all.

>.|.|TRBV11-3|TRBJ1-1
CASSLDLRGGSEAFF
TGTGCCAGCAGCTTAGATTTGCGGGGTGGAAGTGAAGCTTTCTTT
>.|.|TRBV4-3|TRBJ2-5
CASSQDLETQYF
TGCGCCAGCAGCCAAGATCTTGAGACCCAGTACTTC
>.|.|TRBV19|TRBJ2-1
CASSVRDNNNEQFF
TGTGCCAGTAGTGTCCGGGACAATAACAATGAGCAGTTCTTC
>TRBD1|.|TRBV28|TRBJ1-5
CTSSSLTGGNQPQHF
TGTACCAGCAGTTCATTAACAGGGGGAAATCAGCCCCAGCATTTT
>.|.|TRBV18|TRBJ2-3
CASSHEELGGFTDTQYF
TGTGCCAGCTCCCACGAAGAGCTGGGAGGATTCACAGATACGCAGTATTTT
>TRBD1|.|TRBV27|TRBJ1-2
CASSAGQGYDYGYTF
TGTGCCAGCAGTGCTGGACAGGGGTATGACTATGGCTACACCTTC
>.|.|TRBV29-1|TRBJ2-1
CSFLYNEQFF
TGCAGCTTCTTATACAATGAGCAGTTCTTC
>TRBD2|few|TRBV7-2|TRBJ2-3
CASSLPLRGGARPQYF
TGTGCCAGCAGCTTACCCCTACGCGGGGGGGCGCGACCGCAGTATTTT
>.|few|TRBV9|TRBJ2-7
CASSVDFRGEQYF
TGTGCCAGCAGCGTAGATTTTAGGGGCGAGCAGTACTTC
>TRBD1|.|TRBV5-1|TRBJ1-5
CASSPVTGDNQPQHF
TGCGCCAGCAGCCCCGTGACAGGGGACAATCAGCCCCAGCATTTT